A selection of T cell receptor beta chains follows, all from one sample in a study of naive and memory T cell subsets. Using its own MiXCR run on the 5' RACE reads, TCRdb lists one record per CDR3 protein. The sample includes about 62,000 distinct CDR3 sequences, more than 6% seen only once; the top ten take roughly a fifth. The receptor set was obtained from a female donor in good health. Both conserved end residues are part of each CDR3. Fields, in order: clone size, J gene, D gene, V gene, CDR3 protein, CDR3 DNA. D genes are given only for firm matches. For some rows the clone size is stated as once, few or many, or as a class when expanded; others skip it.

abundance: .; j_gene: TRBJ1-2; d_gene: .; v_gene: TRBV7-3; CDR3aa: CASRLMSSINYGYTF; CDR3nt: TGTGCCAGCAGGCTAATGTCATCCATTAACTATGGCTACACCTTC
abundance: few; j_gene: TRBJ1-1; d_gene: .; v_gene: TRBV28; CDR3aa: CASIFLQGSHTEAFF; CDR3nt: TGTGCCAGCATTTTCCTTCAGGGCTCGCACACTGAAGCTTTCTTT
abundance: .; j_gene: TRBJ2-7; d_gene: .; v_gene: TRBV20-1; CDR3aa: CSAPLTGAYEQYF; CDR3nt: TGCAGTGCCCCCTTGACAGGAGCCTACGAGCAGTACTTC
abundance: few; j_gene: TRBJ2-5; d_gene: TRBD1; v_gene: TRBV11-2; CDR3aa: CASSPNRGETQYF; CDR3nt: TGTGCCAGCAGTCCCAACAGGGGGGAGACCCAGTACTTC
abundance: .; j_gene: TRBJ2-7; d_gene: .; v_gene: TRBV3-1; CDR3aa: CASRQGLSSYEQYF; CDR3nt: TGTGCCAGCAGGCAAGGCCTGAGCTCCTACGAGCAGTACTTC
abundance: few; j_gene: TRBJ1-5; d_gene: .; v_gene: TRBV5-1; CDR3aa: CASSLDGGRGQPQHF; CDR3nt: TGCGCCAGCAGCTTGGATGGGGGTCGGGGTCAGCCCCAGCATTTT
abundance: many; j_gene: TRBJ1-2; d_gene: .; v_gene: TRBV7-9; CDR3aa: CASSLELSYGSRYTF; CDR3nt: TGTGCCAGCAGCTTAGAGCTTTCTTACGGGTCCCGCTACACCTTC
abundance: many; j_gene: TRBJ1-1; d_gene: .; v_gene: TRBV28; CDR3aa: CASSLWRGNRVTGDTEAFF; CDR3nt: TGTGCCAGCAGTTTATGGAGGGGAAACAGGGTAACTGGGGACACTGAAGCTTTCTTT
abundance: many; j_gene: TRBJ1-1; d_gene: .; v_gene: TRBV29-1; CDR3aa: CSVANTGYTEAFF; CDR3nt: TGCAGCGTTGCTAATACAGGCTACACTGAAGCTTTCTTT
abundance: few; j_gene: TRBJ2-7; d_gene: .; v_gene: TRBV7-9; CDR3aa: CASSPQGLPGEQYF; CDR3nt: TGTGCCAGCAGCCCCCAAGGGCTCCCCGGCGAGCAGTACTTC
abundance: many; j_gene: TRBJ1-1; d_gene: TRBD1; v_gene: TRBV6-6; CDR3aa: CASSYGTGTVNTEAFF; CDR3nt: TGTGCCAGCAGTTACGGGACCGGGACAGTGAACACTGAAGCTTTCTTT
abundance: few; j_gene: TRBJ1-6; d_gene: TRBD1; v_gene: TRBV28; CDR3aa: CATKAGGFSSPLHF; CDR3nt: TGTGCCACTAAGGCAGGGGGCTTTAGTTCACCCCTCCACTTT
abundance: .; j_gene: TRBJ1-4; d_gene: TRBD1; v_gene: TRBV3-1; CDR3aa: CASSSRDSPVATNEKLFF; CDR3nt: TGTGCCAGCAGCAGCCGGGACAGTCCAGTTGCAACTAATGAAAAACTGTTTTTT
abundance: many; j_gene: TRBJ1-1; d_gene: TRBD1; v_gene: TRBV28; CDR3aa: CASTNPRTGGTEAFF; CDR3nt: TGTGCCAGCACTAATCCCCGGACAGGGGGCACTGAAGCTTTCTTT
abundance: few; j_gene: TRBJ2-5; d_gene: .; v_gene: TRBV29-1; CDR3aa: CSVEDKVRLYQETQYF; CDR3nt: TGCAGCGTTGAAGATAAAGTAAGACTTTACCAAGAGACCCAGTACTTC
abundance: few; j_gene: TRBJ1-1; d_gene: .; v_gene: TRBV3-1; CDR3aa: CASSQVDREAFF; CDR3nt: TGTGCCAGCAGCCAAGTCGACAGGGAAGCTTTCTTT
abundance: few; j_gene: TRBJ2-1; d_gene: TRBD2; v_gene: TRBV20-1; CDR3aa: CSASVLVGLDIRDEQFF; CDR3nt: TGCAGTGCTAGTGTGTTAGTGGGACTAGATATACGGGATGAGCAGTTCTTC
abundance: few; j_gene: TRBJ1-2; d_gene: TRBD1; v_gene: TRBV20-1; CDR3aa: CSASDTRGGPRGYTF; CDR3nt: TGCAGTGCTTCCGACACGAGAGGGGGCCCTCGGGGCTACACCTTC
abundance: .; j_gene: TRBJ2-4; d_gene: TRBD1; v_gene: TRBV19; CDR3aa: CASSTPYVGGSAKNIQYF; CDR3nt: TGTGCCAGTAGTACTCCATATGTAGGGGGCTCAGCCAAAAACATTCAGTACTTC
abundance: many; j_gene: TRBJ2-7; d_gene: .; v_gene: TRBV6-5; CDR3aa: CASSYSTGGGSSYEQYF; CDR3nt: TGTGCCAGCAGTTACTCGACCGGGGGCGGTAGCTCCTACGAGCAGTACTTC